The 19 T cell receptor beta chains below were found in one sample sequenced in a study of spatial heterogeneity in lung cancer. TCRdb re-analysed the 5' RACE reads in MiXCR, keeping a single row per CDR3 protein. Of around 15,000 distinct CDR3 sequences listed, 15% to 20% are singletons. Time point in this sample: blood at routine non-recurrence follow-up after resection. Here the sequenced sample was PBMCs, taken at follow-up. The receptor set was obtained from a male donor with early-stage non-small cell lung cancer.

There are a few counts of this clonotype. This chain uses TRBV7-8 with TRBJ2-1; perhaps TRBD1 as D (6 bases). The length of the CDR3 is 17 residues. Germline values: CDR1 SGHVS, CDR2 FQNEAQ. V gave up 0 bases and J gave up 2 bases, with 14 bases separating them. CDR3 DNA: TGTGCCAGCAGCTTAGCCCGGGACATCGCGCCCTACAATGAGCAGTTCTTC. This sequence encodes CASSLARDIAPYNEQFF.

In this sample, this clonotype is medium-sized (0.01 to 0.1%). The chain recombines TRBV6-5 with TRBJ2-3; D is unclear. Germline CDR1 MNHEY, CDR2 SVGAGI. The CDR3 contains 14 residues. V shed 5 bases and J shed 0 bases, with 9 bases lying between them. CDR3 residues: CASSRGISTDTQYF. CDR3 sequence (DNA): TGTGCCAGCAGTCGTGGGATAAGCACAGATACGCAGTATTTT.

The chain is built from TRBV3-1 and TRBJ2-2; D may be TRBD2 (5 bases). The CDR3 is made up of 15 amino acids. From germline, CDR1 is LGHDT and CDR2 YNNKEL (reference sequence). The ends were cut back, 0 bases at V and 5 bases at J, with 10 bases in the middle. CDR3 nucleotide sequence: TGTGCCAGCAGCCAAGATACTCGGGGAACCGGGGAGCTGTTTTTT. Its translation is CASSQDTRGTGELFF.

The chain employs TRBV29-1 and TRBJ1-1; D is ambiguous. Between the trimmed V and J ends, which lost 7 bases and 3 bases, there was a span of 9 bases. This CDR3 comprises 11 residues. Looked up from germline, CDR1 is SQVTM and CDR2 is ANQGSEA. The CDR3 sequence: CSGYLDTEAFF. The DNA of the CDR3 is TGCAGCGGCTACTTGGACACTGAAGCTTTCTTT.

This clonotype is judged medium-sized. This chain uses TRBV20-1 with TRBJ2-3; D tentatively fits TRBD1 or TRBD2 (5 bases each). CDR1 and CDR2 from the germline V gene are DFQATT and SNEGSKA (reference sequence). The CDR3 sequence is 12 residues long. V gave up 6 bases and J gave up 8 bases, with 15 bases separating them. CDR3 DNA sequence: TGCAGTGCCTCTTTAGGGGCGGGTACGCAGTATTTT. This gives the protein CSASLGAGTQYF.

V gene TRBV4-1 combines with J gene TRBJ2-7; tentatively, D is TRBD1 or TRBD2 (5 bases each). Germline lookup yields CDR1 MGHRA and CDR2 YSYEKL. The length of the CDR3 is 15 residues. Trimming shortened V by 1 base and J by 6 bases, and 16 bases separated the two germline ends. The CDR3, as DNA: TGCGCCAGCAGCCAAGGGGGGTCAGGGTTCGGCGAGCAGTACTTC. Translation: CASSQGGSGFGEQYF.

This rearrangement joins TRBV10-2 to TRBJ2-5; TRBD1 matches at 10 bases. In germline, CDR1 is WSHSY, CDR2 SAAADI. The CDR3 loop spans 15 amino acids. After removal of 4 bases from V and 5 bases from J, the junction contained 7 bases not matched to a gene. CDR3 sequence reads: CASSGTGGIGETQYF. The CDR3 nucleotides read TGCGCCAGCAGTGGGACAGGGGGTATCGGGGAGACCCAGTACTTC.

This clonotype is classed as medium-sized. The V gene is TRBV7-8, the J gene TRBJ2-3; TRBD2 agrees at 9 bases. Trimming at V came to 5 bases and at J to 5 bases, leaving 8 bases not matched to a gene. Germline V gene data show CDR1 as SGHVS and CDR2 as FQNEAQ. The CDR3 is 15 amino acids. DNA for the CDR3: TGTGCCAGCAGCGTCCAGCGGGGGGCCCAAGATACGCAGTATTTT. It codes for CASSVQRGAQDTQYF.

This clonotype showed up just a few times. The chain is built from TRBV5-4 and TRBJ2-5, with D perhaps matching TRBD1 (7 bases). The V gene's germline CDR1 is SGHNT and CDR2 YYREEE (reference sequence). Trimming pared 4 bases from V and 3 bases from J, leaving 13 bases between. The CDR3 is 14 residues long. DNA of the CDR3: TGTGCCAGCAGCCCCGGCGGGACAGAAGAGACCCAGTACTTC. It codes for CASSPGGTEETQYF.

This clonotype was observed many times. The J gene is TRBJ1-5, the V gene TRBV20-1, with D possibly being TRBD1 (5 bases). In germline, CDR1 is DFQATT, CDR2 SNEGSKA (reference sequence). Trimming stripped 6 bases from V and 2 bases from J, with 11 bases between. The CDR3 loop spans 13 amino acids. The CDR3 is CSAGLGGNQPQHF. In DNA, the CDR3 is TGCAGTGCGGGACTTGGGGGCAATCAGCCCCAGCATTTT.

This clonotype was counted ten times or more. The chain uses TRBV18 and TRBJ2-7; tentatively, D is TRBD1 (6 bases). V was cut by 2 bases and J by 6 bases, with 11 bases left in between. The germline V gene has CDR1 KGHSH and CDR2 LQKENI. The CDR3 length is 13 residues. CDR3 region: CASSPNDRSEQYF. DNA for the CDR3: TGTGCCAGCTCACCAAACGACAGGTCCGAGCAGTACTTC.

This sequence joins TRBV6-4 and TRBJ1-2; no clear D gene. CDR3 length: 15 residues. CDR1 is MRHNA, CDR2 SNTAGT, per germline. Trimming removed 4 bases at V and 0 bases at J, with 12 bases between. In nucleotides, the CDR3 is TGTGCCAGCAGTGCATTTCCCGGAGCTAACTATGGCTACACCTTC. This gives the protein CASSAFPGANYGYTF.

V and J are TRBV27 and TRBJ2-5; D uncertain. The length of the CDR3 is 13 residues. V lost 0 bases to trimming and J lost 0 bases, with 2 bases between them. From germline, CDR1 is MNHEY and CDR2 SMNVEV (reference sequence). CDR3: CASSLSHQETQYF. The CDR3 nucleotides are TGTGCCAGCAGTTTATCGCACCAAGAGACCCAGTACTTC.

This clonotype rates as medium-sized. The V gene is TRBV9, the J gene TRBJ2-1; tentatively, D is TRBD1 or TRBD2 (5 bases each). Trimming shortened V by 0 bases and J by 3 bases, and 10 bases separated the two germline ends. CDR1 and CDR2 from the germline V gene are SGDLS and YYNGEE. CDR3 length: 15 amino acids. The CDR3 coding sequence is TGTGCCAGCAGCGTAGGAGGGGATAGCTACAATGAGCAGTTCTTC. This translates into CASSVGGDSYNEQFF.

This clonotype was seen only a few times. The V gene is TRBV18, the J gene TRBJ2-7, with a weak D call TRBD1 (6 bases). V was pared by 6 bases and J by 6 bases, with 15 bases between. CDR1 is KGHSH, CDR2 LQKENI, per germline. CDR3 length: 13 amino acids. CDR3 residues: CASSPQGYSEQYF. In DNA, the CDR3 is TGTGCCAGCTCTCCCCAGGGGTATAGCGAGCAGTACTTC.

Judged by abundance, this clonotype is medium-sized (0.01 to 0.1%). The chain is built from TRBV9 and TRBJ1-5; D perhaps matches TRBD1 (5 bases). CDR3 length equals 20 residues. Germline V gene data show CDR1 as SGDLS and CDR2 as YYNGEE. V gave up 1 base and J gave up 4 bases, with 27 bases separating them. CDR3 residues: CASSVYVAILGVGRNQPQHF. Here the CDR3 DNA reads TGTGCCAGCAGCGTATACGTAGCCATCCTGGGAGTGGGGCGAAATCAGCCCCAGCATTTT.

The chain recombines TRBV6-6 with TRBJ2-1; 11 nucleotides align to TRBD2. The CDR3 extends over 17 amino acids. V lost 4 bases to trimming and J lost 6 bases; unmatched junction nucleotides: 11. CDR1 is MNHNY, CDR2 SVGAGI, per germline (reference sequence). CDR3 sequence (DNA): TGTGCCAGCAGTTCCTCTGGGGCTAGCGGGGGGCGCAATGAGCAGTTCTTC. Protein: CASSSSGASGGRNEQFF.

Points on this clonotype: One junction end disagrees with the germline gene, perhaps due to a read error. The J gene is TRBJ2-1, the V gene TRBV7-7; possible D gene TRBD1, 6 bases. The CDR3 is 14 amino acids. Germline loops: CDR1 SSHAT, CDR2 FNYEAQ (reference sequence). This CDR3 reads CASSLETGSGEQFF. The CDR3 DNA follows: TGTGCTAGCAGCTTAGAAACAGGGTCGGGTGAGCAGTTCTTC.

The chain couples TRBV30 to TRBJ2-3, with D possibly TRBD1 on 5 matching bases. The CDR3 contains 12 residues. V dropped 3 bases and J dropped 6 bases, with 10 bases sitting between them. CDR1 is GTSNPN and CDR2 is SVGIG in the germline V gene (reference sequence). Here the CDR3 DNA reads TGTGCCTGGAGCGACAGACTGGATACGCAGTATTTT. It yields the protein CAWSDRLDTQYF.